The rows below give T cell receptor beta chains drawn from one sample of a study of response to subunit inactivated influenza vaccine. TCRdb re-called the RT-PCR reads through MiXCR, storing one row per CDR3 protein. The sample has 500,000 or so distinct CDR3 sequences, 16% seen once. This material consisted of CD4+ T cells sorted from PBMCs, taken less than 30 months after vaccination. All receptors derive from a man between 50 and 69 years old who received an inactivated influenza vaccine. Both conserved end residues are part of each CDR3. D genes are given only for firm matches. Clone size is stated in some rows and not others, as once, few, many or a class when expanded.

>few|TRBJ2-1|TRBV20-1|TRBD2
TGCAGTGCTAGAGAAATCGGACTAGCGGGTTTTGAGCAGTTCTTC
CSAREIGLAGFEQFF
>.|TRBJ2-5|TRBV20-1|TRBD2
TGCAGTGCGGAGCGGGGGGGCCAAAAGACCCAGTACTTC
CSAERGGQKTQYF
>few|TRBJ2-7|TRBV25-1|.
TGTGCCAGCAGTGAAAAAGTCGGCAGATCCTACGAGCAGTACTTC
CASSEKVGRSYEQYF
>.|TRBJ1-4|TRBV29-1|TRBD1
TGCAGCGTTGGACAGGGGTCGGGAAAACTGTTTTTT
CSVGQGSGKLFF
>once|TRBJ1-5|TRBV5-6|TRBD1
TGTGCCAGCAGCAGAACGACAGGGGGCCCCAATCAGCCCCAGCATTTT
CASSRTTGGPNQPQHF
>few|TRBJ2-7|TRBV12-3/TRBV12-4|.
TGTGCTTCGGCGGCATCCTACGAGCAGTACTTC
CASAASYEQYF
>few|TRBJ1-6|TRBV6-5|.
TGTGCCAGCAGTTACTCGTACAGGAATAATTCACCCCTCCACTTT
CASSYSYRNNSPLHF
>few|TRBJ2-5|TRBV12-3/TRBV12-4|.
TGTGCCAGCAGTTTAGCCGGAGGTCTCTTCCGAGGAGTCCAAGAGACCCAGTACTTC
CASSLAGGLFRGVQETQYF
>few|TRBJ1-1|TRBV6-2/TRBV6-3|.
TGTGCCAGCAGTTCAGTGGGGAATGAAGCTTTCTTT
CASSSVGNEAFF
>many|TRBJ1-4|TRBV4-2|.
TGTGCCAGCAGCCAAGGGGGGACAACAACTAATGAAAAACTGTTTTTT
CASSQGGTTTNEKLFF
>once|TRBJ2-2|TRBV10-1|.
TGCGCCAGCAGTGATAATACCGGGGAGCTGTTTTTT
CASSDNTGELFF
>many|TRBJ2-7|TRBV27|TRBD2
TGTGCCAGCAGTTCTAGCGGACGAGCCTACGAGCAGTACTTC
CASSSSGRAYEQYF
>.|TRBJ1-1|TRBV28|TRBD1
TGTGCCAGCAGTTCTGCGGGACAGGGGGCCGATGAAGCTTTCTTT
CASSSAGQGADEAFF
>.|TRBJ1-5|TRBV7-2|.
TGTGCCAGCAGCTTAGAGGATTACAATCAGCCCCAGCATTTT
CASSLEDYNQPQHF
>many|TRBJ2-5|TRBV27|.
TGTGCCAGCAGTTTCGCAGGGGCCCTTGGAGAGACCCAGTACTTC
CASSFAGALGETQYF
>few|TRBJ2-5|TRBV4-2|.
TGTGCCAGCAGCCAAGACATTGTAACTCCCCAAGAGACCCAGTACTTC
CASSQDIVTPQETQYF
>.|TRBJ2-1|TRBV24-1|.
TGTGCCACCAGTGACACGGGGTACACCTACAATGAGCAGTTCTTC
CATSDTGYTYNEQFF